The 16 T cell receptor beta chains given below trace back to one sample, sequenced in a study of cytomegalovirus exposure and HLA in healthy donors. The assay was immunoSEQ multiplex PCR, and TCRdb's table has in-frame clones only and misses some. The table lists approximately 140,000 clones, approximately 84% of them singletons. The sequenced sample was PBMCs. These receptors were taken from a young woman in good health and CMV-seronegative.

DNA for the CDR3: TGTGCCAGCAGCTTAGGAGGTGGGGGCCGGTATGGCTACACCTTC. Its translation is CASSLGGGGRYGYTF. The chain is built from TRBV7-2 and TRBJ1-2, with D possibly matching TRBD1 (6 bases). The CDR3 runs 15 residues. The germline V gene has CDR1 SGHTA and CDR2 FQGNSA. V lost 1 base to trimming and J lost 5 bases, with 14 bases between them.

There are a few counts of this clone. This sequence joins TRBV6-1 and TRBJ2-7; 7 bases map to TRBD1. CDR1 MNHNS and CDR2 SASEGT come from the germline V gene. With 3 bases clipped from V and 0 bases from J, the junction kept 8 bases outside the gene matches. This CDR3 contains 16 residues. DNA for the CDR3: TGTGCCAGCAGTGACCAACAGGGGTCTAGCTCCTACGAGCAGTACTTC. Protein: CASSDQQGSSSYEQYF.

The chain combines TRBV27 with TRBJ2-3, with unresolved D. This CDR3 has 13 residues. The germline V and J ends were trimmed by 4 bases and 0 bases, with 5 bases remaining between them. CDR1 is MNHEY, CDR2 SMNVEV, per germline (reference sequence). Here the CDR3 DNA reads TGTGCCAGCAGTTATCTGAGCACAGATACGCAGTATTTT. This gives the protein CASSYLSTDTQYF.

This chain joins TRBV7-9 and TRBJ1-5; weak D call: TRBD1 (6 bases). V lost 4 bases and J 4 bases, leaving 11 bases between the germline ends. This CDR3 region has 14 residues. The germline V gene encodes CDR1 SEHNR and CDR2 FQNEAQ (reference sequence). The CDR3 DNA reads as TGTGCCAGCAGCTCCGGACAGCCTAATCAGCCCCAGCATTTT. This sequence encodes CASSSGQPNQPQHF.

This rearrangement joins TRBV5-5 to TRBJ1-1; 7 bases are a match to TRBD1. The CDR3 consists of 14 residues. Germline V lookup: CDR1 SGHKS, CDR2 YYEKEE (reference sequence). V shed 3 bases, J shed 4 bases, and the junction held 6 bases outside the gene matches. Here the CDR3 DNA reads TGTGCCAGCAGCTACAGGGGTATCGGCACTGAAGCTTTCTTT. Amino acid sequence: CASSYRGIGTEAFF.

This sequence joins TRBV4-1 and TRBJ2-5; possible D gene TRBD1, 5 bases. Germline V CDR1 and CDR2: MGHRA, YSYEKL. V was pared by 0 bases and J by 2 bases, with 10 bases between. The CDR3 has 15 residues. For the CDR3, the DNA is TGCGCCAGCAGCCAAGATGAGAACAGGCAAGAGACCCAGTACTTC. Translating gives CASSQDENRQETQYF.

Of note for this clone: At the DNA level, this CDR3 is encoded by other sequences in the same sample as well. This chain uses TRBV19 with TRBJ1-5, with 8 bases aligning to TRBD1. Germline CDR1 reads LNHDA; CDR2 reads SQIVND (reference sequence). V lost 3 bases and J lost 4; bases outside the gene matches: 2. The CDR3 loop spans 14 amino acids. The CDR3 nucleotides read TGTGCCAGTAGTATTCGGGACAGGAATCAGCCCCAGCATTTT. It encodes CASSIRDRNQPQHF.

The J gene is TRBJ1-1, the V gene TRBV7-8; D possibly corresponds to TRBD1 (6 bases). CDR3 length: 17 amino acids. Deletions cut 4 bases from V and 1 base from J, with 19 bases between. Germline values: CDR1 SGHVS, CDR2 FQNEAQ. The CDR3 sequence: CASSSLIWGTQNTEAFF. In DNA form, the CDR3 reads TGTGCCAGCAGCTCCCTTATATGGGGGACACAGAACACTGAAGCTTTCTTT.

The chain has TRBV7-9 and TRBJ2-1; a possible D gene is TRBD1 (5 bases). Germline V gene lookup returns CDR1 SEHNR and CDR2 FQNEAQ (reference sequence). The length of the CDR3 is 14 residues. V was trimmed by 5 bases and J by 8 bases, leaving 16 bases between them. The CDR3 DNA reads TGTGCCAGCAGCATCTACCAGGGCATCGATGAGCAGTTCTTC. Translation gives CASSIYQGIDEQFF.

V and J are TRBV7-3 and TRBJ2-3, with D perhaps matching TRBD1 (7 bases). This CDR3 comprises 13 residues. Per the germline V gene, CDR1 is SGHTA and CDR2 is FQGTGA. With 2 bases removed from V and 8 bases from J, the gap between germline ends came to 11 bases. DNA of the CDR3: TGTGCCAGCAGCTTAGCAGGGGGGCGTACGCAGTATTTT. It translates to CASSLAGGRTQYF.

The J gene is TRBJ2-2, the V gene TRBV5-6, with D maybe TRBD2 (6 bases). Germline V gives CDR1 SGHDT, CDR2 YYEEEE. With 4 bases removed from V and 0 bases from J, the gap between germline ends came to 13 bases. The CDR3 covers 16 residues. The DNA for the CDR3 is TGTGCCAGCAGCCTCACGACGGGGGCGAACACCGGGGAGCTGTTTTTT. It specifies CASSLTTGANTGELFF. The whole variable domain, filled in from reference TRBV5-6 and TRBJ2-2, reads DAGVTQSPTHLIKTRGQQVTLRCSPKSGHDTVSWYQQALGQGPQFIFQYYEEEERQRGNFPDRFSGHQFPNYSSELNVNALLLGDSALYLCASSLTTGANTGELFFGEGSRLTVL.

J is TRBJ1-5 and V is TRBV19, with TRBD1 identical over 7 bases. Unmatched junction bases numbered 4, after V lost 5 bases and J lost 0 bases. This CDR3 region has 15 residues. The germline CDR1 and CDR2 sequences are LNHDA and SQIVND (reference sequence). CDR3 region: CASSGGQSSNQPQHF. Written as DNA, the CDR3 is TGTGCCAGTAGTGGGGGACAGAGTAGCAATCAGCCCCAGCATTTT. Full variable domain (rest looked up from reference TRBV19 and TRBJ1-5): DGGITQSPKYLFRKEGQNVTLSCEQNLNHDAMYWYRQDPGQGLRLIYYSQIVNDFQKGDIAEGYSVSREKKESFPLTVTSAQKNPTAFYLCASSGGQSSNQPQHFGDGTRLSIL.

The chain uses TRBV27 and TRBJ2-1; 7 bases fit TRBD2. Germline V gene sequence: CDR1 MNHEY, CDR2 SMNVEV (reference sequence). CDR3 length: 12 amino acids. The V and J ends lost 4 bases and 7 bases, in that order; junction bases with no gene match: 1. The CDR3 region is CASSYGGNEQFF. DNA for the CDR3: TGTGCCAGCAGTTACGGGGGGAATGAGCAGTTCTTC.

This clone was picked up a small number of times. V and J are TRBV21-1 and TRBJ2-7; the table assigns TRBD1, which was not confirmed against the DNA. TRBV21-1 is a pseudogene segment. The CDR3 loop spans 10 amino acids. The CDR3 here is CASGPREQYF. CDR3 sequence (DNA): TGTGCCAGCGGGCCCAGGGAGCAGTACTTC.

CDR3 sequence (DNA): TGTGCCAGCAGCTCCGGGTGGATGAGCACAGATACGCAGTATTTT. This encodes CASSSGWMSTDTQYF. The rearrangement joins TRBV11-2 to TRBJ2-3; no reliable D call. The CDR3 totals 15 residues. CDR1 is SGHAT, CDR2 FQNNGV, per germline. The V and J ends lost 4 bases and 0 bases respectively, with 11 bases between them.

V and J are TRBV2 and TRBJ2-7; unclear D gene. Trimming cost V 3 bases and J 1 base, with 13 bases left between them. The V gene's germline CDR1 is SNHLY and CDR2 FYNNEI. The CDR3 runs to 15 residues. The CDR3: CASSEGNSPSYEQYF. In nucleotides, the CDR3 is TGTGCCAGCAGTGAGGGCAATTCCCCATCCTACGAGCAGTACTTC. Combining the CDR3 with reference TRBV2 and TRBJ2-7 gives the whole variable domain EPEVTQTPSHQVTQMGQEVILRCVPISNHLYFYWYRQILGQKVEFLVSFYNNEISEKSEIFDDQFSVERPDGSNFTLKIRSTKLEDSAMYFCASSEGNSPSYEQYFGPGTRLTVT.